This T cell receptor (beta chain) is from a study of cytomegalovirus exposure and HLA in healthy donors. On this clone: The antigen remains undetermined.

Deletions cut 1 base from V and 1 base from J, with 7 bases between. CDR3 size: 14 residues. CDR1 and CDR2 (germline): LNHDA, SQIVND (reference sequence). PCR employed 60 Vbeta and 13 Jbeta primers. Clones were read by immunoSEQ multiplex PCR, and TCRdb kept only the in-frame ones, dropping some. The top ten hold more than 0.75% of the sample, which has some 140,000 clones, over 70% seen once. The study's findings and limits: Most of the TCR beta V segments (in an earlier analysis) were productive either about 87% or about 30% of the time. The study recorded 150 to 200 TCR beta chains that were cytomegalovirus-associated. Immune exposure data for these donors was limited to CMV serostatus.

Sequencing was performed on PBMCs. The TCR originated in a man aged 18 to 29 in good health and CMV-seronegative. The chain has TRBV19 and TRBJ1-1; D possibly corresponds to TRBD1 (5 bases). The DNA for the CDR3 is TGTGCCAGTAGTATAGCCGGGGGGAACACTGAAGCTTTCTTT. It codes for CASSIAGGNTEAFF.